The 23 T cell receptor beta chains below were found in one sample sequenced in a study of cytomegalovirus exposure and HLA in healthy donors. 60 Vbeta and 13 Jbeta primers were used in PCR. The method was immunoSEQ multiplex PCR; TCRdb's version includes in-frame clones alone and lacks a portion of them. The sample holds roughly 80,000 clones. Source material: PBMCs. The receptors originated from a man aged 50 to 59 in good health and CMV-seronegative.

The chain recombines TRBV30 with TRBJ1-4; D gene ambiguous. Germline-derived CDR1 and CDR2 are GTSNPN and SVGIG (reference sequence). Trimming removed 4 bases at V and 8 bases at J, with 14 bases between. The CDR3 runs to 13 residues. This chain's CDR3 is CAWTGQIREKLFF. The CDR3, as DNA: TGTGCCTGGACAGGCCAAATTAGGGAAAAACTGTTTTTT.

The chain uses TRBV5-1 and TRBJ2-5, with 9 positions matching TRBD1. Unmatched junction bases numbered 18, after V lost 4 bases and J lost 11 bases. Germline V gene lookup returns CDR1 SGHRS and CDR2 YFSETQ. The CDR3 totals 16 residues. CDR3 coding DNA: TGCGCCAGCAGCGGGGGACAGGGTCTTTTTCGTGGTGAGCAGTACTTC. It is translated as CASSGGQGLFRGEQYF.

The chain couples TRBV4-3 to TRBJ1-6; no definite D call. The CDR3 has 12 amino acids. V was clipped by 1 base and J by 11 bases, with 6 bases between them. Germline V gene data show CDR1 as LGHNA and CDR2 as YSLEER. CDR3 amino acids: CASSQGRAPLHF. CDR3 sequence (DNA): TGCGCCAGCAGCCAAGGTCGGGCACCCCTCCACTTT.

The V and J genes are TRBV7-3 and TRBJ2-2; 8 nucleotides agree with TRBD2. The junction had 7 bases not matched to a gene; V was cut back by 6 bases and J by 4 bases. The CDR3 totals 15 residues. Germline CDR1 and CDR2: SGHTA and FQGTGA. The CDR3, as DNA: TGTGCCAGCAGTTTTGCGGGGGGTCCCACCGGGGAGCTGTTTTTT. Translated, it gives CASSFAGGPTGELFF.

The chain joins TRBV2 to TRBJ2-7; 8 bases fit TRBD2. After removal of 6 bases from V and 2 bases from J, the junction contained 6 bases not matched to a gene. Germline V lookup: CDR1 SNHLY, CDR2 FYNNEI. This CDR3 is 14 amino acids long. CDR3 loop: CASRVSGAPYEQYF. The CDR3 DNA reads as TGTGCCAGCAGAGTTAGCGGGGCCCCCTACGAGCAGTACTTC.

The chain employs TRBV7-9 and TRBJ2-4, with a possible D match to TRBD1 (7 bases). This CDR3 has 14 residues. Germline assignment: CDR1 SEHNR and CDR2 FQNEAQ (reference sequence). The V end lost 5 bases, the J end lost 7 bases, and 15 bases lay between the germline ends. DNA of the CDR3: TGTGCCAGCAGCACCCCAGCAGGGGGGAACATTCAGTACTTC. This sequence encodes CASSTPAGGNIQYF.

The rearrangement uses TRBV29-1 and TRBJ1-1, with D maybe TRBD1 (5 bases). The germline V gene has CDR1 SQVTM and CDR2 ANQGSEA. The CDR3 runs 13 residues. Trimming removed 4 bases at V and 1 base at J, with 10 bases between. The CDR3 DNA is TGCAGCGTTGCTTTGACAGCGAACACTGAAGCTTTCTTT. Translation gives CSVALTANTEAFF.

For this clone: The germline gene is not matched at one end of the junction; a read error may be the cause. The chain joins TRBV7-7 to TRBJ2-5; 9 bases agree with TRBD1. Germline lookup yields CDR1 SSHAT and CDR2 FNYEAQ (reference sequence). The CDR3 sequence is 15 residues long. The CDR3 nucleotides read TGTGCTAGCAGAAGGGGCACAGGGGGCTCGGAGACCCAGTACTTC. Protein product: CASRRGTGGSETQYF.

The J gene is TRBJ1-1, the V gene TRBV27, with 8 bases matching TRBD1. The V gene's germline CDR1 is MNHEY and CDR2 SMNVEV (reference sequence). The CDR3 has 14 amino acids. V dropped 4 bases and J dropped 3; count of bases not matched to a gene: 4. The chain's CDR3 is CASSSQGADTEAFF. The CDR3 coding sequence is TGTGCCAGCAGTTCTCAGGGGGCTGACACTGAAGCTTTCTTT.

The chain employs TRBV7-2 and TRBJ2-5; 8 nucleotides align to TRBD1. Trimming removed 5 bases from V and 5 bases from J; junction bases left unmatched: 16. This CDR3 comprises 17 residues. Germline loops: CDR1 SGHTA, CDR2 FQGNSA. Written as DNA, the CDR3 is TGTGCCAGCAGCCGATCCGCCCCTCCAGGGGGCTGGGAGACCCAGTACTTC. This codes for CASSRSAPPGGWETQYF.

V is TRBV6-1 and J is TRBJ1-6, with D perhaps matching TRBD1 (6 bases). The CDR3 is made up of 13 amino acids. Germline loops: CDR1 MNHNS, CDR2 SASEGT. The ends were cut back, 7 bases at V and 9 bases at J, with 13 bases in the middle. CDR3 nucleotide sequence: TGTGCCAGCAACGTAAGGGGGGGTTCACCCCTCCACTTT. Protein sequence: CASNVRGGSPLHF.

V gene TRBV10-3 combines with J gene TRBJ2-6; D may be TRBD2 (5 bases). V was pared by 8 bases and J by 0 bases, with 8 bases between. Per germline, CDR1 ENHRY and CDR2 SYGVKD. The CDR3 is made up of 14 amino acids. The CDR3 nucleotides are TGTGCCATCCGGGGTAGCTCTGGGGCCAACGTCCTGACTTTC. Translated, it gives CAIRGSSGANVLTF.

This rearrangement joins TRBV6-5 to TRBJ2-1, with a possible D match to TRBD1 (7 bases). Germline CDR1 MNHEY, CDR2 SVGAGI. V was shortened by 7 bases and J by 2 bases, with 12 bases between the two germline ends. CDR3 length: 14 amino acids. CDR3 in DNA: TGTGCCAGCACCGCAGGGGGGACCTACAATGAGCAGTTCTTC. Translated: CASTAGGTYNEQFF.

The chain links TRBV7-9 to TRBJ1-2, with a tentative D call TRBD1 (6 bases). V gave up 4 bases and J gave up 8 bases, with 8 bases separating them. Germline values: CDR1 SEHNR, CDR2 FQNEAQ (reference sequence). This CDR3 is 11 amino acids long. CDR3 protein: CASSSGDGYTF. CDR3 in DNA: TGTGCCAGCAGCTCAGGGGACGGCTACACCTTC. Filled out from reference TRBV7-9 and TRBJ1-2, the complete variable domain reads DTGVSQNPRHKITKRGQNVTFRCDPISEHNRLYWYRQTLGQGPEFLTYFQNEAQLEKSRLLSDRFSAERPKGSFSTLEIQRTEQGDSAMYLCASSSGDGYTFGSGTRLTVV.

The chain has TRBV27 and TRBJ2-7, with 8 bases lining up with TRBD2. The CDR3 extends over 13 amino acids. Trimming removed 5 bases from V and 0 bases from J; junction bases left unmatched: 0. Per germline, CDR1 MNHEY and CDR2 SMNVEV (reference sequence). The CDR3 DNA follows: TGTGCCAGCAGTCGGGGGGGCTCCTACGAGCAGTACTTC. It translates to CASSRGGSYEQYF.

This chain links TRBV6-1 with TRBJ1-2, with TRBD1 identical over 12 bases. The CDR3 runs 16 residues. Trimming at V came to 3 bases and at J to 4 bases, leaving 6 bases not matched to a gene. CDR1 is MNHNS, CDR2 SASEGT, per germline. The CDR3 is CASSEGQGAYGYGYTF. The CDR3 DNA reads TGTGCCAGCAGTGAGGGACAGGGGGCTTATGGCTATGGCTACACCTTC.

V usage is TRBV27 and J usage is TRBJ2-1; TRBD1 aligns across 10 bases. CDR1 is MNHEY and CDR2 is SMNVEV in the germline V gene (reference sequence). Trimming at V came to 6 bases and at J to 8 bases, leaving 7 bases not matched to a gene. This CDR3 contains 14 residues. Written as DNA, the CDR3 is TGTGCCAGCAGAGGGACAGGGGATTGGGATGAGCAGTTCTTC. This sequence encodes CASRGTGDWDEQFF.

This chain uses TRBV10-3 with TRBJ2-5, with D possibly matching TRBD2 (7 bases). The V end was cut by 3 bases, the J end by 5 bases, with 16 bases between. This CDR3 is built from 15 residues. The germline CDR1 and CDR2 sequences are ENHRY and SYGVKD. For the CDR3, the DNA is TGTGCCATCAGTGACCCCCAAGGGAGGGGGGAGACCCAGTACTTC. Translated: CAISDPQGRGETQYF.

The CDR3 sequence is CASSIRTGYSNQPQHF. In DNA, the CDR3 is TGTGCCAGCAGCATTCGGACAGGATATAGCAATCAGCCCCAGCATTTT. This sequence joins TRBV5-8 and TRBJ1-5, with 7 bases lining up with TRBD1. The trim removed 4 bases at V and 0 bases at J, leaving 7 bases unmatched. The CDR3 totals 16 residues. CDR1 is SGHTS, CDR2 YDEGEE, per germline. The complete variable domain, with remaining parts taken from reference TRBV5-8 and TRBJ1-5, reads EAGVTQSPTHLIKTRGQQATLRCSPISGHTSVYWYQQALGLGLQFLLWYDEGEERNRGNFPPRFSGRQFPNYSSELNVNALELEDSALYLCASSIRTGYSNQPQHFGDGTRLSIL.

This CDR3 reads CGAGGPSNEQYF. CDR3 DNA: TGTGGCGCGGGGGGGCCTTCAAACGAGCAGTACTTC. This rearrangement joins TRBV10-3 to TRBJ2-7; 9 bases fit TRBD2. The germline gives CDR1 ENHRY, CDR2 SYGVKD. The CDR3 extends over 12 amino acids.

V gene TRBV28 combines with J gene TRBJ1-6; D may be TRBD1 (5 bases). V dropped 5 bases and J dropped 6 bases, with 14 bases sitting between them. Germline V CDR1 and CDR2: MDHEN, SYDVKM. This CDR3 comprises 15 residues. CDR3 region: CASSAQTAINSPLHF. In DNA form, the CDR3 reads TGTGCCAGCAGTGCCCAGACAGCAATTAATTCACCCCTCCACTTT.

For this clone: The same CDR3 also results from other DNA sequences found in this sample. This chain connects TRBV28 to TRBJ1-4; 11 bases line up with TRBD1. Per the germline V gene, CDR1 is MDHEN and CDR2 is SYDVKM. This CDR3 contains 14 residues. Trimming at V came to 5 bases and at J to 8 bases, leaving 4 bases not matched to a gene. DNA for the CDR3: TGTGCCAGCAGTAACGGACAGGGGGCCGAAAAACTGTTTTTT. It encodes CASSNGQGAEKLFF.

The genes are TRBV4-1 and TRBJ1-2; D might be TRBD1 (5 bases). The CDR3 covers 17 residues. From germline, CDR1 is MGHRA and CDR2 YSYEKL. Trimming left V 0 bases short and J 4 bases short, with 18 bases between. The CDR3: CASSQDRRGTILYGYTF. The CDR3 bases are TGCGCCAGCAGCCAAGATAGGCGGGGCACTATACTCTATGGCTACACCTTC.